This T cell receptor beta chain emerged from a study of T-cell memory formation after mild COVID-19 (dated by TCRdb to about 2021). Concerning the study at large: TCR sequence clusters from the two donors were found to be largely donor specific. The cohort comprised two young, previously healthy adult volunteers, one female and one male. T-cell clones expanding and contracting after mild COVID-19 in two donors were tracked by longitudinal TCRalpha and TCRbeta repertoire sequencing. Study-level results and caveats: Balanced CD4/CD8 phenotypes were observed for clones contracting from day 15 to 85, whereas a bias towards CD4+ was observed for a second wave of clones expanding from day 15 to 37. SARS-CoV-2 specificity was not confirmed for the second-wave clones peaking on day 37. Some responding clones were found in pre-infection memory, which suggests that pre-existing cross-reactive memory T cells took part in the SARS-CoV-2 response. Contracting CD4+ clones were found mainly in CM and EM memory subsets, while CD8+ clones were enriched in EMRA. The study covered only a couple of mild cases, and larger cohorts including severe cases with pre-infection samples were considered necessary.

PBMCs were isolated by Ficoll-Paque density gradient centrifugation. In this sample, this clonotype turned up a few times. Its antigen is not yet known. Nothing much larger sits one base from this clone, and base qualities are not available. The CDR3 has 16 amino acids, counting the end cysteine and phenylalanine. The retained sequence is limited to the CDR3, 48 bases, with the frame set at the first base. As encoded in the germline V gene, CDR1 is SGHVS while CDR2 is FNYEAQ. V and J are trimmed by 5 bases and 4 bases, and the gene matches miss 10 bases of the junction. The reads were generated on an Illumina NovaSeq 6000. TCRalpha and TCRbeta cDNA libraries were built by 5'RACE with constant-segment primers, adding sample barcodes and unique molecular identifiers. RNA was extracted from every sample with Trizol reagent. Libraries were amplified in two PCR steps, with a second sample barcode and Illumina TruSeq adapters added in the second step. Libraries were sequenced on an Illumina NovaSeq with 2 x 150 bp paired-end reads. The published analysis was carried out like this. With migec v1.2.7, reads were demultiplexed and then collapsed into UMI-guided consensus sequences. Using mixcr v2.1.11, UMI consensuses were aligned to TRA and TRB V and J templates and then assembled into clonotypes. A clonotype was counted as expanded or contracted only when both edgeR and NoisET called the clonotype significant, with the noise models trained on biological replicates. For edgeR calls, the thresholds were a false discovery rate-adjusted p below 0.01 and a log2 fold-change of 1. As an exploratory analysis of dynamics, max-normalized trajectories of the 1000 most abundant clonotypes were examined with PCA combined with hierarchical clustering. Separately sequenced CD4+ and CD8+ repertoires were used to assign a CD4 or CD8 phenotype to each responding clone. Using fastp trimming at Q25 and MiXCR clonotype assembly, TCRdb reanalyzed the public sequencing data and kept in-frame beta chains. Every entry covers one CDR3 protein and lists the most common genes and DNA from its rows. The V and J calls reflect TCRdb's pipeline rather than the authors' work. This sample lists 350,000 or so distinct CDR3 sequences; 21% were detected once. Clones ranked in the top ten supply around 12% of the sample.

This TCR was recovered from an adult woman who had mild COVID-19 (a few samples of this study predate the infection). The sample titles of this study are shuffled in the database, so cell type and time point are left out; the donor was told from shared clones. The specimen was PBMCs or a T cell subset sorted from them (not recorded which). The chain uses TRBV7-6 and TRBJ1-1, with 10 bases aligning to TRBD1. For the CDR3, the sequence is CASSLGTGEEGTEAFF. The bases are TGTGCCAGCAGCCTCGGGACAGGGGAGGAAGGCACTGAAGCTTTCTTT.